The 30 T cell receptor beta chains reported below all come from one sample, sequenced in a study of blood T cell repertoires in COVID-19. The method was immunoSEQ multiplex PCR; TCRdb's version includes in-frame clones alone and lacks a portion of them. The sample contains roughly 250,000 clones, 75% to 90% of which appear only once. Material for sequencing was PBMCs or T cells enriched from blood (not recorded which). The receptors were gathered from a woman between 40 and 55 years old with acute COVID-19.

V and J are TRBV7-9 and TRBJ2-2; 7 bases fit TRBD1. The CDR3 spans 15 residues. J was trimmed by 4 bases and V by 5 bases; bases with no gene match: 7. Germline lookup yields CDR1 SEHNR and CDR2 FQNEAQ (reference sequence). The CDR3 spells CASSPQGQITGELFF. The CDR3, as DNA: TGTGCCAGCAGCCCCCAGGGACAGATCACCGGGGAGCTGTTTTTT.

This clone was counted a few times. An end of the junction does not agree with germline; a read error may underlie this. CDR3 region: CASSEASGRAFPTDTQYF. CDR3 coding DNA: TGTGCCAGCAGCGAAGCAAGCGGGAGGGCCTTCCCCACAGATACGCAGTATTTT. The gene calls are TRBV6-1 and TRBJ2-3; 10 bases are a match to TRBD2. This CDR3 has 18 residues. Germline CDR1 reads MNHNS; CDR2 reads SASEGT.

The rearrangement joins TRBV5-4 to TRBJ2-3; 9 positions match TRBD2. The junction had 5 bases not matched to a gene; V was cut back by 2 bases and J by 4 bases. This CDR3 has 15 residues. The germline gives CDR1 SGHNT, CDR2 YYREEE (reference sequence). The CDR3 spells CASSFESSGADTQYF. CDR3 bases: TGTGCCAGCAGCTTTGAATCTAGCGGGGCAGATACGCAGTATTTT.

The chain links TRBV5-4 to TRBJ2-7; 9 bases are shared with TRBD1. V was clipped by 5 bases and J by 0 bases; unmatched bases: 6. Per the germline V gene, CDR1 is SGHNT and CDR2 is YYREEE (reference sequence). The CDR3 spans 15 residues. CDR3 bases: TGTGCCAGCAGTTACGACAGGGGGAGCTCCTACGAGCAGTACTTC. Its protein is CASSYDRGSSYEQYF.

The V gene is TRBV2, the J gene TRBJ2-1; tentative D call: TRBD2 (5 bases). This CDR3 has 14 amino acids. The ends were cut back, 9 bases at V and 7 bases at J, with 19 bases in the middle. From germline, CDR1 is SNHLY and CDR2 FYNNEI. In DNA, the CDR3 is TGTGCCAGAGGTCCGGACTTCCGTCAAAATGAGCAGTTCTTC. It yields the protein CARGPDFRQNEQFF.

This chain links TRBV7-3 with TRBJ2-1; TRBD2 matches 8 bases. This CDR3 is built from 16 residues. V was clipped by 4 bases and J by 8 bases; unmatched bases: 13. CDR1 SGHTA and CDR2 FQGTGA come from the germline V gene. CDR3 sequence reads: CASSSHGVSGSYEQFF. The CDR3 DNA reads TGTGCCAGCAGCTCCCATGGAGTAAGCGGGAGCTATGAGCAGTTCTTC.

V is TRBV11-2 and J is TRBJ2-7, with 9 bases fitting TRBD1. The CDR3 covers 17 residues. J was trimmed by 5 bases and V by 2 bases; bases with no gene match: 13. Germline V gene data show CDR1 as SGHAT and CDR2 as FQNNGV. The CDR3 spells CASSLRGAGQGGDEQYF. The CDR3 DNA reads TGTGCCAGCAGCTTAAGGGGCGCGGGACAGGGAGGCGACGAGCAGTACTTC.

The chain couples TRBV18 to TRBJ1-1; 9 bases align to TRBD1. The germline CDR1 and CDR2 sequences are KGHSH and LQKENI. The junction had 6 bases not matched to a gene; V was cut back by 4 bases and J by 6 bases. The length of the CDR3 is 14 residues. CDR3: CASSRPTGGSEAFF. The CDR3, as DNA: TGTGCCAGCTCACGACCTACAGGGGGCTCTGAAGCTTTCTTT.

This clone was found a few times. V usage is TRBV6-5 and J usage is TRBJ1-2, with 7 bases matching TRBD1. The CDR3 is 13 amino acids. Germline V gene sequence: CDR1 MNHEY, CDR2 SVGAGI. The J segment lost 10 bases and the V segment lost 5 bases, leaving 10 bases of the junction unmatched. The CDR3 DNA follows: TGTGCCAGCAGTCCTCGACAGGGCATTCACTACACCTTC. It encodes CASSPRQGIHYTF.

This chain links TRBV18 with TRBJ2-5; tentative D call: TRBD2 (5 bases). Trimming left V 0 bases short and J 3 bases short, with 8 bases between. The CDR3 contains 14 residues. From germline, CDR1 is KGHSH and CDR2 LQKENI. CDR3 protein: CASSPPRRKETQYF. CDR3 bases: TGTGCCAGCTCACCACCGCGGAGGAAAGAGACCCAGTACTTC.

The chain uses TRBV5-1 and TRBJ1-6; TRBD1 matches 9 bases. The CDR3 spans 16 residues. Germline CDR1 reads SGHRS; CDR2 reads YFSETQ. J gave up 5 bases and V 2 bases, and 5 bases lay outside the gene matches. Written as DNA, the CDR3 is TGCGCCAGCAGCTTACAGGGGGCTTTCAATAATTCACCCCTCCACTTT. Its translation: CASSLQGAFNNSPLHF.

The count of this clone is one. The chain recombines TRBV19 with TRBJ1-2; 7 bases agree with TRBD1. Trimming at V came to 5 bases and at J to 4 bases, leaving 7 bases not matched to a gene. CDR1 and CDR2 (germline): LNHDA, SQIVND (reference sequence). The CDR3 spans 14 residues. The CDR3 region has the DNA TGTGCCAGTAGTTCCAGGGGGTATGGCTATGGCTACACCTTC. Translation: CASSSRGYGYGYTF.

V and J are TRBV10-1 and TRBJ2-1; D is perhaps TRBD2 (6 bases). This CDR3 has 15 residues. V was shortened by 3 bases and J by 2 bases, with 11 bases between the two germline ends. Germline V lookup: CDR1 WNHNN, CDR2 SYGVQD (reference sequence). CDR3 region: CASSDGSGAYNEQFF. CDR3 nucleotide sequence: TGCGCCAGCAGTGACGGGAGTGGGGCCTACAATGAGCAGTTCTTC.

V and J are TRBV11-3 and TRBJ1-1; 9 bases align to TRBD1. V was clipped by 7 bases and J by 3 bases; unmatched bases: 3. Germline CDR1 is SGHNT and CDR2 is YENEEA. The CDR3 consists of 13 residues. The CDR3 loop reads CASKRDRDTEAFF. The CDR3 nucleotides read TGTGCCAGCAAGCGGGACAGGGACACTGAAGCTTTCTTT.

The table lists this clone with a few counts. V usage is TRBV7-6 and J usage is TRBJ1-5, with 7 bases lining up with TRBD1. Trimming cost V 1 base and J 10 bases; bases outside gene matches: 13. The germline V gene has CDR1 SGHVS and CDR2 FNYEAQ. The CDR3 is 16 residues long. The CDR3 sequence is CASSLGTGTETLPQHF. In DNA, the CDR3 is TGTGCCAGCAGCTTAGGCACCGGGACAGAGACTCTCCCCCAGCATTTT.

The chain links TRBV6-4 to TRBJ2-7; 8 positions agree with TRBD2. The junction had 5 bases not matched to a gene; V was cut back by 5 bases and J by 2 bases. The CDR3 has 14 residues. CDR1 and CDR2 from the germline V gene are MRHNA and SNTAGT. The CDR3 DNA is TGTGCCAGCAGTAAGCTAGCGGGCACCTACGAGCAGTACTTC. Protein: CASSKLAGTYEQYF.

The chain combines TRBV9 with TRBJ2-7, with D perhaps TRBD1 (5 bases). From germline, CDR1 is SGDLS and CDR2 YYNGEE. Deletions cut 0 bases from V and 1 base from J, with 8 bases between. This CDR3 has 14 amino acids. The CDR3 protein is CASSVGAGSYEQYF. In DNA, the CDR3 is TGTGCCAGCAGCGTAGGGGCAGGGTCCTACGAGCAGTACTTC.

The chain joins TRBV25-1 to TRBJ1-2, with 9 bases matching TRBD1. Germline assignment: CDR1 MGHDK and CDR2 SYGVNS. With V trimmed by 6 bases and J by 4 bases, 12 bases remained unmatched. The CDR3 covers 16 residues. CDR3 region: CASRPGQGPLFYGYTF. CDR3 in DNA: TGTGCCAGCAGACCGGGACAGGGACCTTTATTCTATGGCTACACCTTC.

The J gene is TRBJ2-5, the V gene TRBV3-1 (or the pseudogene TRBV3-2); 11 nucleotides agree with TRBD2. Trimming at V came to 6 bases and at J to 5 bases, leaving 5 bases not matched to a gene. Germline CDR1 is LGHDT and CDR2 is YNNKEL (reference sequence). The CDR3 contains 14 residues. CDR3 DNA: TGTGCCAGCAGGCTAGCGGGAGGAGGGGAGACCCAGTACTTC. This codes for CASRLAGGGETQYF.

By share, this clone ranks as large. The gene calls are TRBV2 and TRBJ2-7, with 7 nucleotides matching TRBD1. There are 12 residues in the CDR3. V shed 6 bases and J 3 bases; nucleotides not matched to a gene: 2. Germline V gene data show CDR1 as SNHLY and CDR2 as FYNNEI. The CDR3 sequence: CASRRDSYEQYF. As DNA, the CDR3 is TGTGCCAGCAGGAGGGACAGCTACGAGCAGTACTTC.

This chain links TRBV9 with TRBJ1-6, with TRBD1 matching over 8 bases. V shed 3 bases, J shed 10 bases, and the junction held 6 bases outside the gene matches. The CDR3 length is 14 residues. Germline loops: CDR1 SGDLS, CDR2 YYNGEE. The CDR3 is CASSATTGVSPLHF. The CDR3 DNA sequence: TGTGCCAGCAGCGCGACGACAGGGGTCTCACCCCTCCACTTT.

V gene TRBV29-1 combines with J gene TRBJ2-7; the D is unclear. The CDR3 is made up of 13 amino acids. Looked up from germline, CDR1 is SQVTM and CDR2 is ANQGSEA. V lost 7 bases to trimming and J lost 0 bases, with 13 bases between them. CDR3 sequence (DNA): TGCAGCGCCCAAGGCGGAGCCTCCTACGAGCAGTACTTC. It codes for CSAQGGASYEQYF.

The rearrangement uses TRBV7-2 and TRBJ1-1; weak D call: TRBD1 (5 bases). The V and J ends lost 4 bases and 1 base respectively, with 7 bases between them. From germline, CDR1 is SGHTA and CDR2 FQGNSA. This CDR3 spans 13 amino acids. The CDR3 DNA reads TGTGCCAGCAGCTGGACACCGAACACTGAAGCTTTCTTT. It encodes CASSWTPNTEAFF.

This chain uses TRBV5-4 with TRBJ2-7; weak D call: TRBD1 (6 bases). Looked up from germline, CDR1 is SGHNT and CDR2 is YYREEE (reference sequence). There are 14 residues in the CDR3. The V end was cut by 0 bases, the J end by 3 bases, with 10 bases between. CDR3 loop: CASSLGGGSYEQYF. Written as DNA, the CDR3 is TGTGCCAGCAGCTTGGGAGGGGGAAGCTACGAGCAGTACTTC.

The V and J genes are TRBV5-4 and TRBJ2-5, with D uncertain. Germline loops: CDR1 SGHNT, CDR2 YYREEE (reference sequence). The CDR3 is made up of 14 amino acids. Trimming took off 3 bases at V and 1 base at J, with 10 bases between the two ends. The chain's CDR3 is CASSSADSQETQYF. The CDR3 DNA reads as TGTGCCAGCAGCTCAGCCGACTCCCAAGAGACCCAGTACTTC.

The chain employs TRBV2 and TRBJ2-5; tentative D call: TRBD2 (5 bases). The CDR3 is 11 residues long. V was cut by 9 bases and J by 6 bases, with 11 bases left in between. Germline V CDR1 and CDR2: SNHLY, FYNNEI. The CDR3 sequence: CARGVSQTQYF. CDR3 in DNA: TGTGCCAGGGGAGTAAGTCAGACCCAGTACTTC.

The V call is TRBV5-1, the J call TRBJ2-1; TRBD2 matches at 11 bases. The V and J ends lost 1 base and 4 bases, in that order; junction bases with no gene match: 7. The CDR3 is 17 residues long. Germline CDR1 reads SGHRS; CDR2 reads YFSETQ. The CDR3 is CASSLTSGSYPYNEQFF. The CDR3 DNA reads TGCGCCAGCAGCTTGACTAGCGGGAGTTACCCTTACAATGAGCAGTTCTTC.

V and J are TRBV7-3 and TRBJ2-1; tentatively, D is TRBD2 (5 bases). The CDR3 has 15 residues. Between the trimmed V and J ends, which lost 0 bases and 7 bases, there was a span of 13 bases. Germline CDR1 SGHTA, CDR2 FQGTGA. The CDR3 sequence is CASSLTRGGRNEQFF. CDR3 DNA: TGTGCCAGCAGCTTAACACGCGGAGGTCGTAATGAGCAGTTCTTC. Combining the CDR3 with reference TRBV7-3 and TRBJ2-1 gives the whole variable domain GAGVSQTPSNKVTEKGKYVELRCDPISGHTALYWYRQSLGQGPEFLIYFQGTGAADDSGLPNDRFFAVRPEGSVSTLKIQRTERGDSAVYLCASSLTRGGRNEQFFGPGTRLTVL.

The rearrangement joins TRBV19 to TRBJ2-2; D is ambiguous. Germline CDR1 and CDR2: LNHDA and SQIVND (reference sequence). The CDR3 totals 13 residues. Trimming stripped 5 bases from V and 1 base from J, with 5 bases between. CDR3 nucleotides: TGTGCCAGTAGTCTCGGGAACACCGGGGAGCTGTTTTTT. Translated: CASSLGNTGELFF. Variable domain in full (rest from reference TRBV19 and TRBJ2-2): DGGITQSPKYLFRKEGQNVTLSCEQNLNHDAMYWYRQDPGQGLRLIYYSQIVNDFQKGDIAEGYSVSREKKESFPLTVTSAQKNPTAFYLCASSLGNTGELFFGEGSRLTVL.

The J gene is TRBJ1-4, the V gene TRBV19, with TRBD1 identical over 8 bases. This CDR3 is built from 14 residues. Trimming cost V 2 bases and J 6 bases; bases outside gene matches: 2. Germline V lookup: CDR1 LNHDA, CDR2 SQIVND (reference sequence). This CDR3 is CASSITQGDEKLFF. Here the CDR3 DNA reads TGTGCCAGTAGTATAACACAGGGGGATGAAAAACTGTTTTTT.